This TCR beta chain was documented in a study of T cells in Graves' hyperthyroidism and ophthalmopathy. On this clonotype: Its antigen is as yet unknown.

TCR beta CDR3 sequences were amplified from RNA transcripts. First-round RT-PCR targeting the TCR CDR3 was performed with the HTBI primer set. TCRdb processed the multiplex PCR reads anew with MiXCR; each CDR3 protein has one entry. Altogether about 510,000 distinct CDR3 sequences are present, 40% to 55% being singletons, with the ten largest covering about 43%. Germline values: CDR1 SGHKS, CDR2 YYEKEE (reference sequence). Trimming removed 3 bases from V and 7 bases from J, with 13 bases in between. This CDR3 is built from 14 residues. Uncontrolled infection, other autoimmune disease, pregnancy and lactation each barred patients from inclusion. Study findings and constraints: The blood repertoire included most of the expanded thyroid clonotypes above 0.001.

The receptor comes from an adult woman with Graves' disease, either hyperthyroidism or ophthalmopathy (not recorded which). The rearrangement links TRBV5-5 to TRBJ2-2; the D gene is possibly TRBD2 (5 bases). Sample: peripheral blood or thyroid tissue (not recorded which). Here the CDR3 DNA reads TGTGCCAGCAGCTGGCCCGGGGTTGGCGGGGAGCTGTTTTTT. It yields the protein CASSWPGVGGELFF.